This TCR beta chain was sequenced during a study of shared clonotypes between healthy human individuals. The study's findings and limits: Estimated clonotype richness was generally higher in naive than memory subsets. When compared with the clonotypes that were shared by all four sorted-subset donors, the non-shared clonotypes turned out to have lower generation probabilities.

Sequenced by immunoSEQ multiplex PCR; TCRdb stores in-frame clones only, minus some. The sample has around 2.5 million clones, 93% seen once. Donors, healthy HIV-negative adults, lacked recent acute infections or vaccinations. The CDR3 contains 15 residues. Germline lookup yields CDR1 SGHRS and CDR2 YFSETQ. The V and J ends lost 0 bases and 0 bases respectively, with 7 bases between them. This clone was counted a single time. Its cognate antigen is unknown. The sample holds other DNA sequences that translate to the same CDR3. The sample comprised naive CD4+ T cells from PBMCs. Regarding subset: CD45RA+ positively selected. The receptor was isolated from a man aged 18-30 years in good health. Some clones in this sample may be carry-over from other donors' samples. J is TRBJ2-1 and V is TRBV5-1; D call uncertain. The CDR3, as DNA: TGCGCCAGCAGCTTGGAACAGCTCTCCTACAATGAGCAGTTCTTC. The encoded protein is CASSLEQLSYNEQFF.